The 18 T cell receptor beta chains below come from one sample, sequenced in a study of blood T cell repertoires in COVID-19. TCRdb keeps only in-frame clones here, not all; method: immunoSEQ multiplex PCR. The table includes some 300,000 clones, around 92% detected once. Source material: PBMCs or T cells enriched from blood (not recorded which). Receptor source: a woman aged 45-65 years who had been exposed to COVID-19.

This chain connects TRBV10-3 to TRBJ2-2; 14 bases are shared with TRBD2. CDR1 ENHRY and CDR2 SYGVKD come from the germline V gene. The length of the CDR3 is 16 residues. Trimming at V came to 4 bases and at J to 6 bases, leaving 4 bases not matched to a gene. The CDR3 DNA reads TGTGCCATCAGTGCCGGACTAGCGGGGGGTGCCGGGGAGCTGTTTTTT. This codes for CAISAGLAGGAGELFF.

CDR3 in amino acids: CASTSPGGINQPQHF. CDR3 in DNA: TGTGCCAGCACCTCCCCGGGAGGTATCAATCAGCCCCAGCATTTT. This sequence joins TRBV28 and TRBJ1-5; D remains unclear. Germline CDR1 is MDHEN and CDR2 is SYDVKM. Trimming cost V 7 bases and J 3 bases, with 16 bases left between them. The CDR3 sequence is 15 residues long.

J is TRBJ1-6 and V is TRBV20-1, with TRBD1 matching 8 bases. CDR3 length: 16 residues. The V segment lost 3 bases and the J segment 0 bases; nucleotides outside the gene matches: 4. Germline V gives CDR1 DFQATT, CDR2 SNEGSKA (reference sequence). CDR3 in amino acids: CSASQGASSYNSPLHF. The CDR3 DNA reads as TGCAGTGCTAGTCAGGGGGCAAGCTCCTATAATTCACCCCTCCACTTT.

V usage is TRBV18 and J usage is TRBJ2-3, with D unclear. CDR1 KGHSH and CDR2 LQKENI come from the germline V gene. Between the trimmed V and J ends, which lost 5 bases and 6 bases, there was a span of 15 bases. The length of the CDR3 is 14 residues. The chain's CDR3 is CASSASSDWDTQYF. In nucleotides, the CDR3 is TGTGCCAGCTCAGCATCCTCCGACTGGGATACGCAGTATTTT.

CDR3 in DNA: TGTGCCAGCAGCCGTATTAGGGACAGAAGCATGAACACTGAAGCTTTCTTT. This encodes CASSRIRDRSMNTEAFF. The chain links TRBV7-8 to TRBJ1-1; TRBD1 matches 7 bases. The CDR3 covers 17 residues. V was pared by 5 bases and J by 0 bases, with 12 bases of the junction left unmatched. CDR1 is SGHVS, CDR2 FQNEAQ, per germline.

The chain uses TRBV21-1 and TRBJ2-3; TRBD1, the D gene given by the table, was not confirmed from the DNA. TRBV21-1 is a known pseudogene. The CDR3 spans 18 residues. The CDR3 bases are TGTGCCAGCAGCAAAAACCTTCGTATTCTGGGGCCGCCAGATACGCAGTATTTT. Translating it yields CASSKNLRILGPPDTQYF.

The CDR3 here is CAWSIRGYQPQHF. CDR3 nucleotide sequence: TGTGCCTGGAGTATCCGAGGGTATCAGCCCCAGCATTTT. The rearrangement uses TRBV30 and TRBJ1-5; D gene unclear. CDR1 and CDR2 from the germline V gene are GTSNPN and SVGIG (reference sequence). V was clipped by 2 bases and J by 5 bases, with 10 bases between them. The CDR3 spans 13 residues.

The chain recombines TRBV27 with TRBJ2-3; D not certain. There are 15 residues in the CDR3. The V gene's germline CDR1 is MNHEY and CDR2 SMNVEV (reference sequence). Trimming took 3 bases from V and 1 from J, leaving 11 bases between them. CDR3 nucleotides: TGTGCCAGCAGTTTCAGCCGGAGCGGCACAGATACGCAGTATTTT. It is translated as CASSFSRSGTDTQYF.

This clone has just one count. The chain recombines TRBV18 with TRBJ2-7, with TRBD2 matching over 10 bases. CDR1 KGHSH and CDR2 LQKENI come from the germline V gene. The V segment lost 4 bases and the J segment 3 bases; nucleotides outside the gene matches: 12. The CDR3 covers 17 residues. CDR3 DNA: TGTGCCAGCTCACTGGGGGTAGCGGGGGGACAGGACTACGAGCAGTACTTC. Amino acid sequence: CASSLGVAGGQDYEQYF.

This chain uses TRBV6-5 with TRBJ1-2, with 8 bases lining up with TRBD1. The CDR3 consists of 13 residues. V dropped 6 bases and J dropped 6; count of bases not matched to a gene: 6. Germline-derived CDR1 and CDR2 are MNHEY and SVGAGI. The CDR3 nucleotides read TGTGCCAGCAGCGCTGACAGGGGCAATGGCTACACCTTC. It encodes CASSADRGNGYTF.

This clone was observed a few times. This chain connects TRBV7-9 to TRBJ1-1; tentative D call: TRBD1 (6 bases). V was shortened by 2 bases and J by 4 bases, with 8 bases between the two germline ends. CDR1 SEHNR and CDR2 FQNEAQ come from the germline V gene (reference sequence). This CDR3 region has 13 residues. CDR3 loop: CASSLSGATEAFF. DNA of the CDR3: TGTGCCAGCAGCTTATCAGGGGCCACTGAAGCTTTCTTT. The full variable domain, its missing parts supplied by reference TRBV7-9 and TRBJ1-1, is DTGVSQNPRHKITKRGQNVTFRCDPISEHNRLYWYRQTLGQGPEFLTYFQNEAQLEKSRLLSDRFSAERPKGSFSTLEIQRTEQGDSAMYLCASSLSGATEAFFGQGTRLTVV.

CDR3 residues: CASGGGQGTSGNTIYF. The CDR3 DNA sequence: TGCGCCAGCGGCGGCGGCCAGGGGACCTCTGGAAACACCATATATTTT. This chain links TRBV4-1 with TRBJ1-3; D is possibly TRBD1 (6 bases). This CDR3 is 16 amino acids long. Germline assignment: CDR1 MGHRA and CDR2 YSYEKL. V dropped 8 bases and J dropped 0 bases, with 17 bases sitting between them.

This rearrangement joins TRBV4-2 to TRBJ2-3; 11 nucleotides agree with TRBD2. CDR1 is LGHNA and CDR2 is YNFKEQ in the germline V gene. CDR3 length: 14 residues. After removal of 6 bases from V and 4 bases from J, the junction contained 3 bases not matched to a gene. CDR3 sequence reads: CASRQLAGADTQYF. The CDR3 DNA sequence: TGTGCCAGCAGACAACTAGCGGGGGCAGATACGCAGTATTTT.

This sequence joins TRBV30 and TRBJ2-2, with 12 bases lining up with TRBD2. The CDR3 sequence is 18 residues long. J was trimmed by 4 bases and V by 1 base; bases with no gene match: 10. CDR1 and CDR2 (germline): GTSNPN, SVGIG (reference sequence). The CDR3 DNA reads TGTGCCTGGAGTGCAGGACTAGCGGGGCCTTTGATCACCGGGGAGCTGTTTTTT. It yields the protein CAWSAGLAGPLITGELFF.

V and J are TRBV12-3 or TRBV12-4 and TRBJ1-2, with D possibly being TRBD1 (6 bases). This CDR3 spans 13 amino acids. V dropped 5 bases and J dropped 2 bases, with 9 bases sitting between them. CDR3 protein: CASSLGTNYGYTF. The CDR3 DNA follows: TGTGCCAGCAGTCTCGGGACAAACTATGGCTACACCTTC.

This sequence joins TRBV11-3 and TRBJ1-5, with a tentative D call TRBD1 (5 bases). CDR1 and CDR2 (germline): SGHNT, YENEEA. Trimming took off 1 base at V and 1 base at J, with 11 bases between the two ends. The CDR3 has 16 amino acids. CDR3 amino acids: CASSLAGHGSNQPQHF. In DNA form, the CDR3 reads TGTGCCAGCAGCTTAGCAGGACATGGAAGCAATCAGCCCCAGCATTTT.

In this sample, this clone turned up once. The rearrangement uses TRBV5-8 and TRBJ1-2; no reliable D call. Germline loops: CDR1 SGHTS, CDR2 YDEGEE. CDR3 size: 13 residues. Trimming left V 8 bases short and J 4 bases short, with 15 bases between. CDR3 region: CASLSQVGYGYTF. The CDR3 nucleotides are TGTGCCAGTCTAAGCCAGGTGGGCTATGGCTACACCTTC. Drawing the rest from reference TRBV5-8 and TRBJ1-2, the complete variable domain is EAGVTQSPTHLIKTRGQQATLRCSPISGHTSVYWYQQALGLGLQFLLWYDEGEERNRGNFPPRFSGRQFPNYSSELNVNALELEDSALYLCASLSQVGYGYTFGSGTRLTVV.

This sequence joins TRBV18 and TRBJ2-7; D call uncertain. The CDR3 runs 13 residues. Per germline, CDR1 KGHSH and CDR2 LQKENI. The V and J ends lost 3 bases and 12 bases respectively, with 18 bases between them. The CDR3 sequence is CASSPGPADPTYF. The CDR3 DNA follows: TGTGCCAGCTCACCGGGCCCGGCTGATCCAACGTACTTC.